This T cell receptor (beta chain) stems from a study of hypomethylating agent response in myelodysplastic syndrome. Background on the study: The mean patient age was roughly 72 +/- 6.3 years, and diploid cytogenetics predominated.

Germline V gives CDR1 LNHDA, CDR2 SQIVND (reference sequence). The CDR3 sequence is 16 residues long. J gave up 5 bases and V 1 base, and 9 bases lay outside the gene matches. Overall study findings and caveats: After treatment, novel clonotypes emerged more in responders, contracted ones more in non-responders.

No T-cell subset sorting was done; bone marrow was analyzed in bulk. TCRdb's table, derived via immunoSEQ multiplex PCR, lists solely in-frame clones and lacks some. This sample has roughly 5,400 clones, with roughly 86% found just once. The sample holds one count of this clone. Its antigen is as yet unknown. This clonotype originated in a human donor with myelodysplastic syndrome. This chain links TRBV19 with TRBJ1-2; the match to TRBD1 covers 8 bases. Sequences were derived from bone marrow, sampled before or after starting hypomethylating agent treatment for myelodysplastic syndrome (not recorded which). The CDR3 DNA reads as TGTGCCAGTAGTATAGGAGGGACAGGTCCCAAGTATGGCTACACCTTC. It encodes CASSIGGTGPKYGYTF.